The 13 T cell receptor beta chains reported below all come from one sample, sequenced in a study of CD8+ T cells in alopecia areata. In each case, RNA was isolated and then reverse transcribed into cDNA as the sequencing template. Only in-frame clones appear in the TCRdb table, and some are missing; sequencing was by immunoSEQ multiplex PCR. Of fewer than 10,000 clones listed, over 50% were seen once; the top ten hold approximately 16%. In alopecia areata patients, both lesional scalp punch biopsies and peripheral blood were collected. The sample comprised skin. The receptors were sampled from a human donor with alopecia areata.

This clone was seen a handful of times. The V gene is TRBV6-6, the J gene TRBJ2-6; D gene uncertain. This CDR3 spans 14 amino acids. Germline CDR1 is MNHNY and CDR2 is SVGAGI (reference sequence). V was pared by 0 bases and J by 4 bases, with 4 bases between. This CDR3 is CASSYSLGANVLTF. CDR3 nucleotides: TGTGCCAGCAGTTACTCTTTGGGGGCCAACGTCCTGACTTTC.

The chain combines TRBV7-2 with TRBJ2-5; D might be TRBD1 or TRBD2, each matching 5 bases. This CDR3 contains 15 residues. The germline V gene has CDR1 SGHTA and CDR2 FQGNSA. V was trimmed by 4 bases and J by 0 bases, leaving 12 bases between them. CDR3 sequence: CASSWDLVYQETQYF. The CDR3 DNA is TGTGCCAGCAGCTGGGACCTGGTATACCAAGAGACCCAGTACTTC.

This clone was recorded only once. The chain recombines TRBV20-1 with TRBJ2-2; D remains unclear. Germline values: CDR1 DFQATT, CDR2 SNEGSKA (reference sequence). Deletions cut 6 bases from V and 2 bases from J, with 4 bases between. The CDR3 is 11 amino acids. Written as DNA, the CDR3 is TGCAGTGCAGTTAACACCGGGGAGCTGTTTTTT. It is translated as CSAVNTGELFF.

In this sample, this clone turned up a few times. V is TRBV29-1 and J is TRBJ1-1; weak D call: TRBD1 (5 bases). V gave up 2 bases and J gave up 9 bases, with 16 bases separating them. CDR3 length: 13 residues. Germline CDR1 SQVTM, CDR2 ANQGSEA. The CDR3 DNA is TGCAGCGTTGAACCCCCGGGGACGGGGAAAGCTTTCTTT. Protein sequence: CSVEPPGTGKAFF.

This chain links TRBV9 with TRBJ1-5, with D possibly matching TRBD1 (6 bases). V was shortened by 1 base and J by 2 bases, with 10 bases between the two germline ends. This CDR3 has 15 residues. CDR1 and CDR2 from the germline V gene are SGDLS and YYNGEE. The CDR3 DNA follows: TGTGCCAGCAGCGTAACAGCAGGGGGCAATCAGCCCCAGCATTTT. This translates into CASSVTAGGNQPQHF.

This clone was seen only a few times. The genes are TRBV19 and TRBJ2-1, with 14 bases matching TRBD2. Trimming cost V 4 bases and J 13 bases; bases outside gene matches: 3. There are 13 residues in the CDR3. CDR1 LNHDA and CDR2 SQIVND come from the germline V gene (reference sequence). The CDR3 nucleotides are TGTGCCAGTAGTACGGGACTAGCGGGAGTCCAGTTCTTC. Translation: CASSTGLAGVQFF.

This clone was counted only a few times. The genes are TRBV5-6 and TRBJ1-2, with 10 bases lining up with TRBD1. Trimming took 4 bases from V and 9 from J; bases not matched to a gene: 15. Per the germline V gene, CDR1 is SGHDT and CDR2 is YYEEEE. The CDR3 runs to 16 residues. The CDR3 region has the DNA TGTGCCAGCAGCCATATCGGACAGGGGGTCCCTCGGAGCTACACCTTC. Protein sequence: CASSHIGQGVPRSYTF.

The chain employs TRBV2 and TRBJ2-2; D not certain. The germline V gene encodes CDR1 SNHLY and CDR2 FYNNEI. The V end was cut by 3 bases, the J end by 2 bases, with 13 bases between. The CDR3 runs to 16 residues. The CDR3 sequence is CASSESLVFNTGELFF. CDR3 sequence (DNA): TGTGCCAGCAGTGAGAGTTTGGTATTCAACACCGGGGAGCTGTTTTTT.

This clone was seen a few times. This chain uses TRBV18 with TRBJ2-3, with D possibly matching TRBD1 (6 bases). The CDR3 totals 16 residues. V lost 3 bases to trimming and J lost 0 bases, with 13 bases between them. Germline V CDR1 and CDR2: KGHSH, LQKENI. CDR3 nucleotide sequence: TGTGCCAGCTCACCTCCCGGGACACCAAGCACAGATACGCAGTATTTT. This gives the protein CASSPPGTPSTDTQYF.

V is TRBV5-4 and J is TRBJ2-3; D gene uncertain. Trimming left V 0 bases short and J 0 bases short, with 8 bases between. The CDR3 sequence is 15 residues long. Germline assignment: CDR1 SGHNT and CDR2 YYREEE (reference sequence). The DNA for the CDR3 is TGTGCCAGCAGCTTGGGGACGACTAGCACAGATACGCAGTATTTT. It specifies CASSLGTTSTDTQYF.

The V call is TRBV19, the J call TRBJ2-5; D gene ambiguous. The CDR3 loop spans 13 amino acids. CDR1 is LNHDA, CDR2 SQIVND, per germline (reference sequence). Trimming shortened V by 5 bases and J by 4 bases, and 11 bases separated the two germline ends. CDR3 sequence (DNA): TGTGCCAGTAGTGCTGACCCCGGAGAGACCCAGTACTTC. The encoded protein is CASSADPGETQYF.

This clone was seen once. The chain has TRBV7-6 and TRBJ2-1; D uncertain. The CDR3 loop spans 12 amino acids. Germline CDR1 SGHVS, CDR2 FNYEAQ. The V end was cut by 0 bases, the J end by 7 bases, with 4 bases between. The CDR3 is CASSLALNEQFF. DNA of the CDR3: TGTGCCAGCAGCTTAGCGTTGAATGAGCAGTTCTTC.

This chain uses TRBV6-1 with TRBJ1-2; D ambiguous. V was trimmed by 7 bases and J by 4 bases, leaving 16 bases between them. The CDR3 extends over 14 amino acids. Germline V gives CDR1 MNHNS, CDR2 SASEGT. CDR3 sequence: CASTRDPLFYGYTF. DNA for the CDR3: TGTGCCAGCACCCGGGATCCCCTATTCTATGGCTACACCTTC.